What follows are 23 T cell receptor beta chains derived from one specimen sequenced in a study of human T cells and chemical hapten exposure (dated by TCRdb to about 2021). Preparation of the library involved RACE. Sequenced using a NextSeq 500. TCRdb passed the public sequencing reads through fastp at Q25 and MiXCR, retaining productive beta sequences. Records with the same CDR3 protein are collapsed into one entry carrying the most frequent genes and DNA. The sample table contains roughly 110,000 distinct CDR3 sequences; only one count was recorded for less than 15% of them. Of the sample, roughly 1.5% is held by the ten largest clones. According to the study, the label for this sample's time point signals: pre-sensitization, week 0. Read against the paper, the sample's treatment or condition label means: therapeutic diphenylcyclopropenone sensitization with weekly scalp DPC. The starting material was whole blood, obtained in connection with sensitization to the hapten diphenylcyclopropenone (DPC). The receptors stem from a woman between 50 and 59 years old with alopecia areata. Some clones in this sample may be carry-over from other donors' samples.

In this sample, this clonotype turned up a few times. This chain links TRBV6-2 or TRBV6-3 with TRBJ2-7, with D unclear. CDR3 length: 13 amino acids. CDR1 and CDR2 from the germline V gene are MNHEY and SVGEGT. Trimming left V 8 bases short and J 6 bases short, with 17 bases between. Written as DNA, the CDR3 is TGTGCCAGCGGCCTCCAGTTGGGTAGCGAGCAGTACTTC. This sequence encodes CASGLQLGSEQYF.

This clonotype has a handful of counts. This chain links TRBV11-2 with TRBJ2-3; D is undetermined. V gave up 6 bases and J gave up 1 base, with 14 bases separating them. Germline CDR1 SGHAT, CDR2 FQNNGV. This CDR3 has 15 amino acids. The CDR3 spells CASRGLASRTDTQYF. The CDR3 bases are TGTGCCAGCAGGGGGTTAGCCTCCCGCACAGATACGCAGTATTTT.

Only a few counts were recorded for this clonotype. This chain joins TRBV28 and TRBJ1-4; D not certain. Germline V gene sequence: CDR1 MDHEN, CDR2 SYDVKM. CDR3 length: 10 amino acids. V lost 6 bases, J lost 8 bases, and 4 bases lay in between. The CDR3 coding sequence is TGTGCCAGCAGCGGAGAAAAACTGTTTTTT. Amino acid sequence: CASSGEKLFF.

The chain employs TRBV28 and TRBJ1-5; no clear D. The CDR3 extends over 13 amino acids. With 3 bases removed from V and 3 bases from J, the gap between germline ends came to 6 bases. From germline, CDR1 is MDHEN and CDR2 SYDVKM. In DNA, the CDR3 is TGTGCCAGCAGTTTTAACCCCAATCAGCCCCAGCATTTT. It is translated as CASSFNPNQPQHF.

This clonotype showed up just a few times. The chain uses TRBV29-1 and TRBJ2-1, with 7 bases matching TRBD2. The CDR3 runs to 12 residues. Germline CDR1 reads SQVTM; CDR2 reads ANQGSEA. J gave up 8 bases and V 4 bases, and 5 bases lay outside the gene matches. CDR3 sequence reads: CSVALAFHEQFF. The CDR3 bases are TGCAGCGTTGCACTAGCGTTTCATGAGCAGTTCTTC.

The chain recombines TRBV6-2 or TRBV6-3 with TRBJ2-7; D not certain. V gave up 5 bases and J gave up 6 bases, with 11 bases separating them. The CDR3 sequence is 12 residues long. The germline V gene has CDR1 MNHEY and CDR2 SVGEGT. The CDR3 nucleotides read TGTGCCAGCAGTCCCCCCGGTGTCGAGCAGTACTTC. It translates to CASSPPGVEQYF.

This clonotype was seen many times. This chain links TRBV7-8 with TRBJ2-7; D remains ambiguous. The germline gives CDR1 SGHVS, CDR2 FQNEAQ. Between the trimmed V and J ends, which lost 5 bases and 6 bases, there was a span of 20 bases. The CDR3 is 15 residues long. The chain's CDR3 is CASSAPVGLVPEQYF. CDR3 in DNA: TGTGCCAGCAGCGCGCCGGTAGGGTTAGTCCCCGAGCAGTACTTC. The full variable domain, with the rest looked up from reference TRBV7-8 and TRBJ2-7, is GAGVSQSPRYKVAKRGQDVALRCDPISGHVSLFWYQQALGQGPEFLTYFQNEAQLDKSGLPSDRFFAERPEGSVSTLKIQRTQQEDSAVYLCASSAPVGLVPEQYFGPGTRLTVT.

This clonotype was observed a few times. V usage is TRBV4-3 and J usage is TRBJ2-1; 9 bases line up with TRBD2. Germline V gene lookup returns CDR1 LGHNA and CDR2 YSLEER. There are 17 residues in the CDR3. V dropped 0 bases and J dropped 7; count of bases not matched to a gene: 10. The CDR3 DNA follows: TGCGCCAGCAGCCAAGATCTGGCCCTAGCGGGGCGGAATGAGCAGTTCTTC. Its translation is CASSQDLALAGRNEQFF.

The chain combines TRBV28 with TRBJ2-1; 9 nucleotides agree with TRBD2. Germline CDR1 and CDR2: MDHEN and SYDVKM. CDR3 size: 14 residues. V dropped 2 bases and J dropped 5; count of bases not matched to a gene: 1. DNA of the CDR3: TGTGCCAGCAGTTTAGCGGGAGGGAACAATGAGCAGTTCTTC. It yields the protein CASSLAGGNNEQFF.

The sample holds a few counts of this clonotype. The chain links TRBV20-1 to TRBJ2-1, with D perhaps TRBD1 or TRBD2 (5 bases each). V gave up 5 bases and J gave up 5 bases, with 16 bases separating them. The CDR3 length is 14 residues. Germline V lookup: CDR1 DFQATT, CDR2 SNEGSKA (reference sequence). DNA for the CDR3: TGCAGTGCTCCCCGGGGACGGCGGGACAATGAGCAGTTCTTC. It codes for CSAPRGRRDNEQFF.

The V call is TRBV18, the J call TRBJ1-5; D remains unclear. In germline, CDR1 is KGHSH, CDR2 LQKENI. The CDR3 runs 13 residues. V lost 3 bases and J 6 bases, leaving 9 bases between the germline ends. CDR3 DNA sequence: TGTGCCAGCTCACCGACCGAGGGTCAGCCCCAGCATTTT. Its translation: CASSPTEGQPQHF.

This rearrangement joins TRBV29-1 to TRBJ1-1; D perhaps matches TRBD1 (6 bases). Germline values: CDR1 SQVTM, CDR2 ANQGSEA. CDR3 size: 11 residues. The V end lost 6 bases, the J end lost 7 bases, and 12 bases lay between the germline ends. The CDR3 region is CSVQQGNEAFF. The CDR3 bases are TGCAGCGTCCAACAGGGTAATGAAGCTTTCTTT.

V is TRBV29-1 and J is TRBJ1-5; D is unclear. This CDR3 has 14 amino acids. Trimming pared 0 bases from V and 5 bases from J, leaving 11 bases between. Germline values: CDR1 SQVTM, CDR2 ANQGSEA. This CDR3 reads CSVEDSGRDQPQHF. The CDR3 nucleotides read TGCAGCGTTGAAGACAGCGGGAGGGATCAGCCCCAGCATTTT. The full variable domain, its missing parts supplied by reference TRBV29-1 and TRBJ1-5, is SAVISQKPSRDICQRGTSLTIQCQVDSQVTMMFWYRQQPGQSLTLIATANQGSEATYESGFVIDKFPISRPNLTFSTLTVSNMSPEDSSIYLCSVEDSGRDQPQHFGDGTRLSIL.

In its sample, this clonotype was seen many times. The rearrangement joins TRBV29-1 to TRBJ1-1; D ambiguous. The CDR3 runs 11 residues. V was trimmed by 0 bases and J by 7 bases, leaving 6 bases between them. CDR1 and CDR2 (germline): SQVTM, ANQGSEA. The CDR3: CSVEDVVEAFF. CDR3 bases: TGCAGCGTTGAAGACGTCGTTGAAGCTTTCTTT.

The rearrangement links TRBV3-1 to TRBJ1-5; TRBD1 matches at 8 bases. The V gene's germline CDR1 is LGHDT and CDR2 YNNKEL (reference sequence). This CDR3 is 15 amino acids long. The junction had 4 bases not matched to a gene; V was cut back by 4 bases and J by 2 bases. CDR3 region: CASSPTGVGNQPQHF. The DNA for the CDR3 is TGTGCCAGCAGCCCGACAGGGGTCGGCAATCAGCCCCAGCATTTT.

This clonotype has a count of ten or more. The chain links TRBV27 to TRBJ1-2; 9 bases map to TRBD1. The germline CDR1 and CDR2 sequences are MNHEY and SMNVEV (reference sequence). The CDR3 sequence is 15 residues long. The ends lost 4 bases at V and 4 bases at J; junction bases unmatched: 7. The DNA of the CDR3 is TGTGCCAGCAGTTCACCGGGACAGGGAAGCTATGGCTACACCTTC. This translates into CASSSPGQGSYGYTF.

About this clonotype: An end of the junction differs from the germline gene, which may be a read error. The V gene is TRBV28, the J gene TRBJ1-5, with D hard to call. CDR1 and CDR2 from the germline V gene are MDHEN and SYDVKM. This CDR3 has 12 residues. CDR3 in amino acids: CASSLSAQPQHF. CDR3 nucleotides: TGTGCCAGCAGCTTATCCGCTCAGCCCCAGCATTTT.

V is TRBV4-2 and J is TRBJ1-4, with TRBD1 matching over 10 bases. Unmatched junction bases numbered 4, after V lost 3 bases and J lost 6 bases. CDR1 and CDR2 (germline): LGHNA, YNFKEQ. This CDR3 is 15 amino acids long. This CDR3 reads CASSHQTGGDEKLFF. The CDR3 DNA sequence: TGTGCCAGCAGCCACCAGACAGGGGGCGATGAAAAACTGTTTTTT.

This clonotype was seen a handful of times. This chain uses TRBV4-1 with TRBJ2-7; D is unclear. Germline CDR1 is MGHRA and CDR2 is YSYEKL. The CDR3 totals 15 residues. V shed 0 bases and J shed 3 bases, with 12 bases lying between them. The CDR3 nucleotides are TGCGCCAGCAGCCAAGAGGGTAGAGGTAACTACGAGCAGTACTTC. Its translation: CASSQEGRGNYEQYF.

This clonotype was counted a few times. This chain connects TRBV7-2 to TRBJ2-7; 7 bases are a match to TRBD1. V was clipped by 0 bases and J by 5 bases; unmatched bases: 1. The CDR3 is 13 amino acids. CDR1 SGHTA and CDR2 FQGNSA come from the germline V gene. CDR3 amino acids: CASSLATGNEQYF. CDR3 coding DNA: TGTGCCAGCAGCTTAGCGACAGGGAACGAGCAGTACTTC. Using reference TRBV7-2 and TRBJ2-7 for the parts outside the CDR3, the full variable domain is GAGVSQSPSNKVTEKGKDVELRCDPISGHTALYWYRQSLGQGLEFLIYFQGNSAPDKSGLPSDRFSAERTGGSVSTLTIQRTQQEDSAVYLCASSLATGNEQYFGPGTRLTVT.

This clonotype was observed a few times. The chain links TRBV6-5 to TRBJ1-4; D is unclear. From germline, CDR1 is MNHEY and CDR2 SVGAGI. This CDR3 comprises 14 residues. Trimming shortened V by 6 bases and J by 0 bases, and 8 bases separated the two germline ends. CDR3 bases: TGTGCCAGCAGCCCCTGGGCAACTAATGAAAAACTGTTTTTT. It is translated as CASSPWATNEKLFF.

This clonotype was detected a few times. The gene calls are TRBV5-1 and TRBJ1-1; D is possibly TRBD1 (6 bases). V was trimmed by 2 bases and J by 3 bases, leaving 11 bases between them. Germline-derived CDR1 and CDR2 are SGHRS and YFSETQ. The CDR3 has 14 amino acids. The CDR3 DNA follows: TGCGCCAGCAGCTTCACAGGGCAGGACACTGAAGCTTTCTTT. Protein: CASSFTGQDTEAFF.

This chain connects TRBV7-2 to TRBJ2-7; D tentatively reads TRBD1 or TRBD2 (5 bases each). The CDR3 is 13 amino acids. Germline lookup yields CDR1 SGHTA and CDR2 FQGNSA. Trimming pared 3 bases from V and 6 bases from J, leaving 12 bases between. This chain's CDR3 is CASSLMLGTEQYF. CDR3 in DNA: TGTGCCAGCAGCTTGATGTTAGGGACCGAGCAGTACTTC.